A selection of T cell receptor beta chains follows, all from one sample in a study of blood T cell repertoires in COVID-19. The table came from immunoSEQ multiplex PCR; TCRdb's copy has only in-frame clones and leaves some out. Of fewer than 300,000 clones listed, around 90% are singletons. Sequencing was performed on peripheral blood. The receptors come from a woman between 35 and 50 years old who had recovered from COVID-19. CDR3s leave out the opening cysteine and the closing phenylalanine or tryptophan. The order of the fields is D gene, V gene, CDR3 protein. D genes are given only for firm matches.

>NA|TRBV5-1
ASSLASVGAEKLF
>TRBD2|TRBV29-1
SVEVSGSGYEQF
>NA|TRBV6-4
ASSDSLAASEQF
>TRBD1|TRBV4-1
ASSQEGDRVTGANVLT
>TRBD1|TRBV19
ASRPTDRGGEKLF
>NA|TRBV7-9
ASSTGDGYT
>TRBD1|TRBV7-9
ASSPKDRGSGNTIY
>TRBD1|TRBV4-2
ASSPQGGNIQY
>NA|TRBV7-8
ASSQRGEQY
>TRBD1|TRBV5-1
ASSFRGHSEKLF